Listed here are 24 T cell receptor beta chains from one sample, sequenced in a study of blood T cell repertoires in COVID-19. Profiling relied on immunoSEQ multiplex PCR, and the TCRdb table lists in-frame clones only, not all of them. The sample holds over 300,000 clones; roughly 89% are singletons and the top ten take roughly 6.8%. Specimen: peripheral blood. These receptors were taken from a man between 18 and 35 years old with active or convalescent COVID-19.

The chain links TRBV7-6 to TRBJ1-4; the D is unclear. V was pared by 5 bases and J by 4 bases, with 14 bases between. Germline-derived CDR1 and CDR2 are SGHVS and FNYEAQ. CDR3 length equals 15 residues. CDR3: CASSPSPRLNEKLFF. The CDR3 DNA sequence: TGTGCCAGCAGCCCAAGTCCCAGACTTAATGAAAAACTGTTTTTT.

The V and J genes are TRBV6-2 or TRBV6-3 and TRBJ2-1; TRBD2 matches 9 bases. J lost 7 bases, V lost 1 base, and 11 bases had no gene match. The CDR3 is 17 amino acids. Germline V gives CDR1 MNHEY, CDR2 SVGEGT. CDR3 sequence: CASSYFAGGFRLNEQFF. CDR3 sequence (DNA): TGTGCCAGCAGTTACTTCGCGGGAGGGTTTAGACTTAATGAGCAGTTCTTC.

The rearrangement links TRBV6-1 to TRBJ2-1, with 10 bases aligning to TRBD2. CDR3 length equals 16 residues. Germline V gene data show CDR1 as MNHNS and CDR2 as SASEGT. With V trimmed by 2 bases and J by 7 bases, 8 bases remained unmatched. CDR3 coding DNA: TGTGCCAGCAGTGAACCGGCTAGCGGGAGTATAAATGAGCAGTTCTTC. This encodes CASSEPASGSINEQFF.

The chain links TRBV4-3 to TRBJ2-2; 8 bases fit TRBD1. Germline lookup yields CDR1 LGHNA and CDR2 YSLEER. The CDR3 totals 18 residues. V dropped 0 bases and J dropped 6; count of bases not matched to a gene: 12. The CDR3, as DNA: TGCGCCAGCAGCCAAGATAGAGGGGGCAGGGGGCTAGCCGGGGAGCTGTTTTTT. Its protein is CASSQDRGGRGLAGELFF.

The chain has TRBV28 and TRBJ2-7; tentatively, D is TRBD1 (5 bases). Between the trimmed V and J ends, which lost 7 bases and 3 bases, there was a span of 10 bases. This CDR3 is 12 amino acids long. The germline V gene encodes CDR1 MDHEN and CDR2 SYDVKM. The CDR3 DNA is TGTGCCAGCACCGACAGAGACTACGAGCAGTACTTC. Its protein is CASTDRDYEQYF.

The rearrangement links TRBV7-3 to TRBJ2-5; 7 nucleotides line up with TRBD1. The V gene's germline CDR1 is SGHTA and CDR2 FQGTGA. This CDR3 contains 15 residues. The V segment lost 2 bases and the J segment 5 bases; nucleotides outside the gene matches: 8. Here the CDR3 reads CASSLGPGGMETQYF. DNA for the CDR3: TGTGCCAGCAGCTTAGGGCCAGGGGGAATGGAGACCCAGTACTTC. The full variable domain, its missing parts supplied by reference TRBV7-3 and TRBJ2-5, is GAGVSQTPSNKVTEKGKYVELRCDPISGHTALYWYRQSLGQGPEFLIYFQGTGAADDSGLPNDRFFAVRPEGSVSTLKIQRTERGDSAVYLCASSLGPGGMETQYFGPGTRLLVL.

This clone appeared a single time. The genes are TRBV4-3 and TRBJ2-2, with TRBD2 as a possible D gene (6 bases). Germline values: CDR1 LGHNA, CDR2 YSLEER. Between the trimmed V and J ends, which lost 1 base and 5 bases, there was a span of 14 bases. The CDR3 is 16 residues long. The CDR3 DNA follows: TGCGCCAGCAGCCAAGGGGTGGGGGGACCTACCGGGGAGCTGTTTTTT. Its protein product is CASSQGVGGPTGELFF.

This clone appeared once. The genes are TRBV9 and TRBJ2-5, with 12 bases lining up with TRBD2. CDR1 and CDR2 (germline): SGDLS, YYNGEE. This CDR3 has 16 amino acids. V gave up 3 bases and J gave up 2 bases; unmatched junction bases: 5. DNA of the CDR3: TGTGCCAGCAGCGCCTCGACTAGCGGGGGACAAGAGACCCAGTACTTC. Translation gives CASSASTSGGQETQYF.

This chain joins TRBV6-5 and TRBJ2-5; TRBD1 matches 11 bases. Germline trimming cut 5 bases from V and 5 bases from J; bases unmatched to any gene: 7. The CDR3 is 15 residues long. Germline assignment: CDR1 MNHEY and CDR2 SVGAGI. The CDR3 DNA reads TGTGCCAGCAGTCTCTCCGGGACAGGGGGGGAGACCCAGTACTTC. Its translation is CASSLSGTGGETQYF.

This chain connects TRBV11-2 to TRBJ2-2; D remains ambiguous. The CDR3 has 14 amino acids. CDR1 and CDR2 from the germline V gene are SGHAT and FQNNGV. Trimming cost V 5 bases and J 3 bases, with 10 bases left between them. For the CDR3, the DNA is TGTGCCAGCAGCGATCGAGCGTACACCGGGGAGCTGTTTTTT. Translating gives CASSDRAYTGELFF.

The chain joins TRBV6-6 to TRBJ1-3; TRBD1 might be the D (6 bases). The CDR3 loop spans 14 amino acids. V was shortened by 2 bases and J by 8 bases, with 13 bases between the two germline ends. Germline values: CDR1 MNHNY, CDR2 SVGAGI (reference sequence). CDR3 nucleotides: TGTGCCAGCAGTTACGGTACAGGGACGTACACCATATATTTT. Residues: CASSYGTGTYTIYF.

The chain joins TRBV9 to TRBJ1-4; D unresolved. The V gene lost 4 bases and the J gene lost 3 bases, with 7 bases spanning the gap. From germline, CDR1 is SGDLS and CDR2 YYNGEE. The CDR3 length is 13 residues. CDR3 amino acids: CASSPASNEKLFF. The CDR3 DNA reads as TGTGCCAGCAGCCCCGCGTCTAATGAAAAACTGTTTTTT.

The chain is built from TRBV10-3 and TRBJ1-2; D uncertain. V lost 4 bases to trimming and J lost 4 bases, with 4 bases between them. CDR1 and CDR2 (germline): ENHRY, SYGVKD. The length of the CDR3 is 11 residues. This CDR3 reads CAISGGYGYTF. The CDR3 DNA follows: TGTGCCATCAGTGGAGGCTATGGCTACACCTTC.

This sequence joins TRBV19 and TRBJ2-5; D remains ambiguous. CDR3 length equals 14 residues. Germline CDR1 reads LNHDA; CDR2 reads SQIVND (reference sequence). V lost 3 bases to trimming and J lost 2 bases, with 10 bases between them. The CDR3, as DNA: TGTGCCAGTAGTATCAGCACAGCACAAGAGACCCAGTACTTC. It yields the protein CASSISTAQETQYF.

The chain joins TRBV27 to TRBJ2-7; TRBD2 matches 13 bases. The junction had 4 bases not matched to a gene; V was cut back by 7 bases and J by 4 bases. The CDR3 contains 14 residues. Germline V gene sequence: CDR1 MNHEY, CDR2 SMNVEV (reference sequence). The CDR3, as DNA: TGTGCCAGCACCTGGACTAGCGGGAGTTACGAGCAGTACTTC. Residues: CASTWTSGSYEQYF.

V gene TRBV12-3 or TRBV12-4 combines with J gene TRBJ2-5; 10 bases map to TRBD1. J gave up 2 bases and V 9 bases, and 3 bases lay outside the gene matches. The CDR3 covers 13 residues. CDR3 sequence reads: CASTDRGQETQYF. The CDR3 nucleotides read TGTGCCAGTACGGACAGGGGGCAAGAGACCCAGTACTTC.

The rearrangement uses TRBV7-3 and TRBJ1-2; D is unresolved. The CDR3 sequence is 13 residues long. Germline CDR1 is SGHTA and CDR2 is FQGTGA. Trimming removed 5 bases from V and 8 bases from J, with 15 bases in between. CDR3 residues: CASSLVEGEGYTF. The CDR3 DNA follows: TGTGCCAGCAGCCTCGTAGAGGGTGAGGGCTACACCTTC.

The gene calls are TRBV28 and TRBJ2-2; 8 bases fit TRBD2. This CDR3 is 17 amino acids long. From germline, CDR1 is MDHEN and CDR2 SYDVKM. The J segment lost 0 bases and the V segment lost 2 bases, leaving 5 bases of the junction unmatched. The CDR3 DNA sequence: TGTGCCAGCAGTTTAACCGGGACTAGTGCGAACACCGGGGAGCTGTTTTTT. It specifies CASSLTGTSANTGELFF.

DNA for the CDR3: TGTGCCAGCAGCTCGGGACAGTACTTGAACACTGAAGCTTTCTTT. It encodes CASSSGQYLNTEAFF. The rearrangement joins TRBV5-6 to TRBJ1-1, with 7 bases aligning to TRBD1. Trimming at V came to 3 bases and at J to 0 bases, leaving 5 bases not matched to a gene. CDR1 is SGHDT, CDR2 YYEEEE, per germline. The CDR3 runs 15 residues.

This rearrangement joins TRBV7-2 to TRBJ2-1; 9 bases are a match to TRBD2. The germline CDR1 and CDR2 sequences are SGHTA and FQGNSA. The V segment lost 5 bases and the J segment 8 bases; nucleotides outside the gene matches: 10. The length of the CDR3 is 15 residues. CDR3 sequence: CASSPGLAVSYEQFF. The CDR3 DNA reads as TGTGCCAGCAGCCCGGGACTAGCTGTTAGCTATGAGCAGTTCTTC.

V usage is TRBV29-1 and J usage is TRBJ2-2, with 8 bases lining up with TRBD2. This CDR3 region has 14 residues. The germline gives CDR1 SQVTM, CDR2 ANQGSEA. After removal of 4 bases from V and 6 bases from J, the junction contained 7 bases not matched to a gene. The CDR3 protein is CSVGRGLGAGELFF. The CDR3 DNA reads TGCAGCGTTGGGCGGGGACTAGGGGCCGGGGAGCTGTTTTTT.

The CDR3 DNA reads as TGCGCCAGCAGCCAGGGACAGGGGGGCGTTTTCTCCACTGAAGCTTTCTTT. Translated, it gives CASSQGQGGVFSTEAFF. This sequence joins TRBV4-1 and TRBJ1-1; 11 nucleotides line up with TRBD1. Germline V gives CDR1 MGHRA, CDR2 YSYEKL. The CDR3 sequence is 17 residues long. V gave up 3 bases and J gave up 4 bases; unmatched junction bases: 10.

This chain links TRBV7-6 with TRBJ1-6; 7 bases match TRBD1. V was pared by 3 bases and J by 9 bases, with 20 bases of the junction left unmatched. The germline V gene has CDR1 SGHVS and CDR2 FNYEAQ. The CDR3 is 19 amino acids. CDR3 sequence: CASSFLPGQLAPGPSPLHF. CDR3 nucleotide sequence: TGTGCCAGCAGCTTCCTTCCGGGACAGCTTGCCCCCGGCCCTTCACCCCTCCACTTT.

The rearrangement joins TRBV30 to TRBJ2-2; 15 bases are a match to TRBD2. The germline V gene has CDR1 GTSNPN and CDR2 SVGIG (reference sequence). The V and J ends lost 1 base and 6 bases, in that order; junction bases with no gene match: 6. The CDR3 is made up of 17 amino acids. For the CDR3, the DNA is TGTGCCTGGAGTGGGCGGACTAGCGGGAGGGCCTCCGGGGAGCTGTTTTTT. As protein: CAWSGRTSGRASGELFF.